Each of the 3 T cell receptor beta chains below was sequenced from the same sample in a study of regulatory T cells in long-lasting Graves disease. CDR3 regions were amplified by Arm-PCR using iRepertoire HTBI primers to build TCR beta libraries. TCRdb reanalysed the multiplex PCR reads using MiXCR and keeps one entry per CDR3 protein. The sample records about 620,000 distinct CDR3 sequences, roughly 15% being singletons. The time point: newly diagnosed GD, antithyroid drugs for less than 3 months. PBMCs were the source of the RNA used for TCR sequencing. This sample was also put to use in a study of T cells in Graves' hyperthyroidism and ophthalmopathy.

The sample was peripheral blood mononuclear cells (PBMCs), taken at new diagnosis, from a patient treated with antithyroid drugs. Receptors originate from a woman in her 30s with Graves disease.

This clonotype was seen repeatedly, ten times or more. J is TRBJ2-1 and V is TRBV7-9; 11 positions agree with TRBD2. Germline V gives CDR1 SEHNR, CDR2 FQNEAQ (reference sequence). This CDR3 contains 16 residues. J was trimmed by 5 bases and V by 5 bases; bases with no gene match: 8. CDR3 coding DNA: TGTGCCAGCAGCGGCCGACGACTAGCGGGGAACAATGAGCAGTTCTTC. It yields the protein CASSGRRLAGNNEQFF. The variable domain in full, completed from reference TRBV7-9 and TRBJ2-1, reads DTGVSQNPRHKITKRGQNVTFRCDPISEHNRLYWYRQTLGQGPEFLTYFQNEAQLEKSRLLSDRFSAERPKGSFSTLEIQRTEQGDSAMYLCASSGRRLAGNNEQFFGPGTRLTVL.

This clonotype has a single count. This chain connects TRBV30 to TRBJ1-4; D gene unclear. The CDR3 loop spans 15 amino acids. Germline V CDR1 and CDR2: GTSNPN, SVGIG (reference sequence). V lost 1 base and J lost 7, with 16 bases in between. The CDR3 coding sequence is TGTGCCTGGAGTGGGGCGGGAACTCATGGTGAAAAACTGTTTTTT. It yields the protein CAWSGAGTHGEKLFF.

The chain carries TRBV30 and TRBJ2-1; D tentatively fits TRBD1 or TRBD2 (6 bases each). Trimming removed 0 bases at V and 2 bases at J, with 11 bases between. This CDR3 spans 15 amino acids. The V gene's germline CDR1 is GTSNPN and CDR2 SVGIG (reference sequence). The CDR3 nucleotides are TGTGCCTGGAGTGTAGGGGGGCTAGCCTACAATGAGCAGTTCTTC. It specifies CAWSVGGLAYNEQFF.